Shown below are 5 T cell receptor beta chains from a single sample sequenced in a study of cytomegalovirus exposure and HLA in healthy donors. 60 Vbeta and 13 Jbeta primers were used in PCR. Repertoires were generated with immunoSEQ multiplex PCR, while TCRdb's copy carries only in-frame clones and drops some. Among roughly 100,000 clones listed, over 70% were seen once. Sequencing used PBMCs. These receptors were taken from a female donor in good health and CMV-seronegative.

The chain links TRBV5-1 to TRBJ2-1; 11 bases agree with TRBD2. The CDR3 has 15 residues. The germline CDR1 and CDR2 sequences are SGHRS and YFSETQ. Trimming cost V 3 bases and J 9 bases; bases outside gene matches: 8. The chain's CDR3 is CASSWVAGGVVEQFF. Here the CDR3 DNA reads TGCGCCAGCAGCTGGGTAGCGGGAGGGGTTGTTGAGCAGTTCTTC.

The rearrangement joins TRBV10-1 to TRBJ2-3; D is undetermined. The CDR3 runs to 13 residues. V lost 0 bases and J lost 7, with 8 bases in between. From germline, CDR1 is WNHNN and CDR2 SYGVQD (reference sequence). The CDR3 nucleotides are TGCGCCAGCAGTGAGTCTGGCACTAATACGCAGTATTTT. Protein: CASSESGTNTQYF.

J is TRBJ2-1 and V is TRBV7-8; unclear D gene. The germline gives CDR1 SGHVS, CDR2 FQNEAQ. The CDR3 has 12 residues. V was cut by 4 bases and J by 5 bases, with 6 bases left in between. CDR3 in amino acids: CASSSRDNEQFF. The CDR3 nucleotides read TGTGCCAGCAGCTCCCGAGACAATGAGCAGTTCTTC.

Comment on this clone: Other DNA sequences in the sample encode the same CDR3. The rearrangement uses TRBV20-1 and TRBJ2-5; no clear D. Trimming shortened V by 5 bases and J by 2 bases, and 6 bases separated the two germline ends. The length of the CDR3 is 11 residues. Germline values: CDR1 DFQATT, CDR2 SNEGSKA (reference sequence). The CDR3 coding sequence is TGCAGTGCTCCCTTACAAGAGACCCAGTACTTC. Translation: CSAPLQETQYF.

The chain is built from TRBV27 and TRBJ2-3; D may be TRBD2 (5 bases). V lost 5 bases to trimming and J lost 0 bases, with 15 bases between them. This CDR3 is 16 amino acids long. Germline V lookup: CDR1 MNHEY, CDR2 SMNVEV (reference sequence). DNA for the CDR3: TGTGCCAGCAGTGACTATACCACTAGTAGCACAGATACGCAGTATTTT. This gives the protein CASSDYTTSSTDTQYF.